Included here is one T cell receptor (beta chain) sequence, with context. This sample is drawn from a study of T cell changes during pregnancy in multiple sclerosis. The table came from immunoSEQ multiplex PCR; TCRdb's copy has only in-frame clones and leaves some out. The data show about 59,000 clones, approximately 94% seen once. The sequence derives from a female donor with multiple sclerosis, enrolled in a pregnancy study. Source: CD8+ T cells from peripheral blood mononuclear cells, taken after pregnancy.

For the CDR3, the DNA is TGTGCCAGCAGTTCTGGAGACAGCTACCTTGAAGCTTTCTTT. Protein product: CASSSGDSYLEAFF. The rearrangement joins TRBV27 to TRBJ1-1; a weak D match, TRBD1 (5 bases). CDR3 length: 14 residues. Per the germline V gene, CDR1 is MNHEY and CDR2 is SMNVEV (reference sequence). The V end was cut by 4 bases, the J end by 7 bases, with 16 bases between.